This T cell receptor (beta chain) appears in the sequencing data of a study of patients and donors after allogeneic stem cell transplantation (dated by TCRdb to 2020 to 2022). Concerning this clonotype itself: The antigen this receptor binds is unknown. Base quality data are lacking; no much larger clone is found one base away.

The germline V and J ends show losses of 5 bases and 1 base respectively, and no gene match explains 2 bases of the junction. The CDR3 covers 14 residues, taking in both the cysteine and the phenylalanine. Only the CDR3 DNA is retained, 42 bases long and in frame from the first base. CDR1 and CDR2 were assigned from the germline V gene (reference sequence) as LNHNV and YYDKDF. Library method: RT-PCR. These reads were obtained on a NextSeq 550. TCRdb reanalyzed the raw reads on its own, using fastp at Q25 for trimming and MiXCR for clone calling, and kept in-frame beta chains. Entries are consolidated by CDR3 protein sequence, retaining the most common genes and DNA. The sample table lists roughly 960,000 distinct CDR3 sequences, around 17% of them with a count of one. 6% of the sample belongs to the ten largest clones.

The sequence links TRBV15 to TRBJ1-5; 7 bases in between match TRBD1. This sequence was found in a human donor who was either an allogeneic HSCT recipient or a stem cell or donor lymphocyte infusion donor (not recorded which). It is not recorded whose cells these are; they may come from a transplant donor. Sequencing was performed on blood, either unsorted or a sorted T cell fraction (not recorded which). The DNA sequence follows: TGTGCCACCAGCGTGGGACAGAGCAATCAGCCCCAGCATTTT. It translates as CATSVGQSNQPQHF.